The 18 T cell receptor beta chains presented below share a single source sample, sequenced in a study of CXCR3-negative and CXCR3-positive naive CD8 T cells. Preparation of TRB cDNA libraries relied on 5' RACE carrying UMI labels. TCRdb reanalyzed the 5' RACE reads, giving one entry per CDR3 protein sequence and no DNA. This sample's table has more than 7,500 distinct CDR3 sequences. Sequencing input: naive CXCR3- CD8+ T cells from blood. The sample's subset: CD45RO-CCR7+CD27+CD95- naive CD8+ T cells lacking CXCR3 (TNR3-). The origin of the receptors is a human donor in good health. Some clones in this sample may be carry-over from other donors' samples.

The rearrangement uses TRBV7-2 and TRBJ2-3; without DNA, the TCRdb call of TRBD2 cannot be checked. The CDR3 runs 16 residues. Germline lookup yields CDR1 SGHTA and CDR2 FQGNSA. CDR3: CASSLGTSGTTDTQYF.

The chain employs TRBV3-1 and TRBJ2-7; TCRdb gives TRBD1 as the D gene, but with no DNA this cannot be confirmed. The CDR3 consists of 20 residues. Germline V CDR1 and CDR2: LGHDT, YNNKEL (reference sequence). CDR3 protein: CASSHRLTGVSVTVPYEQYF.

This chain connects TRBV7-6 to TRBJ2-1; TCRdb calls TRBD1, which cannot be checked without DNA. Germline V gene data show CDR1 as SGHVS and CDR2 as FNYEAQ. The CDR3 extends over 14 amino acids. CDR3: CASSLPTGENEQFF.

Frequency places this clonotype as medium-sized. This chain uses TRBV29-1 with TRBJ2-1; TCRdb's assignment of TRBD2 cannot be checked, as there is no DNA. From germline, CDR1 is SQVTM and CDR2 ANQGSEA. The CDR3 totals 15 residues. CDR3 amino acids: CSVVAGRSQANEQFF.

Measured by frequency, this clonotype is medium-sized (0.01 to 0.1%). The chain links TRBV28 to TRBJ2-1; the D call of TRBD2 rests on TCRdb alone, since no DNA is present to check it. Germline CDR1 MDHEN, CDR2 SYDVKM. This CDR3 comprises 15 residues. The CDR3 here is CASSAGLAGLDEQFF.

The CDR3 loop is CASSGSSYEQYF. The gene calls are TRBV4-1 and TRBJ2-7. CDR3 length: 12 residues. Germline CDR1 is MGHRA and CDR2 is YSYEKL.

The V gene is TRBV7-9, the J gene TRBJ2-1; TCRdb outputs TRBD2, but without DNA this stays unchecked. Germline CDR1 and CDR2: SEHNR and FQNEAQ (reference sequence). This CDR3 has 16 residues. The CDR3 loop reads CASSDRTSGRGVEQFF.

The chain is built from TRBV29-1 and TRBJ1-1. The germline V gene encodes CDR1 SQVTM and CDR2 ANQGSEA. This CDR3 contains 13 residues. The CDR3: CSVDTERSTEAFF.

The chain recombines TRBV29-1 with TRBJ1-1. The germline gives CDR1 SQVTM, CDR2 ANQGSEA. The CDR3 consists of 12 residues. The CDR3 loop reads CSVEGMHTEAFF. Complete variable domain (other parts from reference TRBV29-1 and TRBJ1-1): SAVISQKPSRDICQRGTSLTIQCQVDSQVTMMFWYRQQPGQSLTLIATANQGSEATYESGFVIDKFPISRPNLTFSTLTVSNMSPEDSSIYLCSVEGMHTEAFFGQGTRLTVV.

The chain joins TRBV12-3 or TRBV12-4 to TRBJ2-3; TCRdb's assignment of TRBD2 cannot be checked, as there is no DNA. The CDR3 sequence is 15 residues long. This chain's CDR3 is CASSSPRGRLDTQYF.

This clonotype is called medium-sized based on its frequency. The rearrangement uses TRBV12-3 or TRBV12-4 and TRBJ2-3; the D gene TCRdb calls, TRBD1, cannot be checked with no DNA. This CDR3 region has 16 residues. This CDR3 is CASQPTETHPPDTQYF.

Frequency places this clonotype as medium-sized. This chain joins TRBV19 and TRBJ2-1; with no DNA, the TCRdb D assignment of TRBD2 cannot be verified. The CDR3 has 15 residues. CDR1 and CDR2 from the germline V gene are LNHDA and SQIVND (reference sequence). CDR3 sequence reads: CASSMTRTWFNEQFF. The whole variable domain, filled in from reference TRBV19 and TRBJ2-1, reads DGGITQSPKYLFRKEGQNVTLSCEQNLNHDAMYWYRQDPGQGLRLIYYSQIVNDFQKGDIAEGYSVSREKKESFPLTVTSAQKNPTAFYLCASSMTRTWFNEQFFGPGTRLTVL.

The chain combines TRBV25-1 with TRBJ2-2. CDR3 size: 15 residues. Per germline, CDR1 MGHDK and CDR2 SYGVNS. CDR3 amino acids: CASSGTLNLAGELFF.

According to its frequency, this clonotype is medium-sized. The chain couples TRBV7-2 to TRBJ1-2; checking the TCRdb D call of TRBD1 is not possible without DNA. The CDR3 runs to 16 residues. The germline V gene encodes CDR1 SGHTA and CDR2 FQGNSA. This chain's CDR3 is CASSSPGVTGGNGYTF.

In terms of frequency, this clonotype is medium-sized (0.01 to 0.1%). The rearrangement joins TRBV13 to TRBJ2-1; TCRdb returns TRBD1, unconfirmable since there is no DNA. In germline, CDR1 is PRHDT, CDR2 FYEKMQ (reference sequence). CDR3 size: 19 residues. CDR3 sequence: CASSLVFGRREAAGDEQFF.

This chain connects TRBV5-1 to TRBJ2-3. The CDR3 loop spans 13 amino acids. Germline CDR1 is SGHRS and CDR2 is YFSETQ. The CDR3 sequence: CASSLKGPDTQYF.

This clonotype shows up as medium-sized (0.01 to 0.1%) by frequency. The chain couples TRBV4-1 to TRBJ2-1; TCRdb's assignment of TRBD2 cannot be checked, as there is no DNA. Per germline, CDR1 MGHRA and CDR2 YSYEKL. This CDR3 region has 15 residues. CDR3 in amino acids: CASSASTRELNEQFF.

This chain connects TRBV29-1 to TRBJ1-1; TCRdb selects TRBD1, and the lack of DNA leaves this call unchecked. The CDR3 is 12 residues long. The germline gives CDR1 SQVTM, CDR2 ANQGSEA. The chain's CDR3 is CSAQGRNTEAFF.